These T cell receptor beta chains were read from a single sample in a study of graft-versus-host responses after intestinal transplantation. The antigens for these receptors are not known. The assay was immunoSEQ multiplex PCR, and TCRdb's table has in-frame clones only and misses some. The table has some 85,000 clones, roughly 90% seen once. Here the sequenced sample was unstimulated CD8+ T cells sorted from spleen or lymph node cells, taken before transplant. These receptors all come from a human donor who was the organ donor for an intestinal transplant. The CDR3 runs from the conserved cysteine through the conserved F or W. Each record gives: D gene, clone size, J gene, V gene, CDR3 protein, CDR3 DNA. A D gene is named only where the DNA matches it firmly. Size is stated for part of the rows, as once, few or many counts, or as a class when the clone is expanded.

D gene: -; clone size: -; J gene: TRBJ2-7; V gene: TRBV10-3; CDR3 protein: CAIRGRGRGPYEQYF; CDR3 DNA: TGTGCCATCAGGGGGCGGGGGCGCGGGCCCTACGAGCAGTACTTC
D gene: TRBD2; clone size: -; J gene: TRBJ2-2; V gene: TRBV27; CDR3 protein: CASSLSGGGGELFF; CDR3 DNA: TGTGCCAGCAGTTTAAGCGGGGGTGGCGGGGAGCTGTTTTTT
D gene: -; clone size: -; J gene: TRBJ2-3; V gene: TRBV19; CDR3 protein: CASSDRPLGDRDTQYF; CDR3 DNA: TGTGCCAGTAGCGACCGGCCTCTAGGAGACCGAGATACGCAGTATTTT
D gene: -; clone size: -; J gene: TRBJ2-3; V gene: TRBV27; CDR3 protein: CASSRRGDTQYF; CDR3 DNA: TGTGCCAGCAGCCGTCGGGGGGATACGCAGTATTTT
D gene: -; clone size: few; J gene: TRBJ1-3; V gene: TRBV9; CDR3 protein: CASSVGSGNTIYF; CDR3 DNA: TGTGCCAGCAGCGTTGGCAGTGGAAACACCATATATTTT
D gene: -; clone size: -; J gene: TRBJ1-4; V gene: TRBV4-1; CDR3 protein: CASSQDGRVGNEKLFF; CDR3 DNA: TGCGCCAGCAGCCAAGATGGCAGGGTGGGAAATGAAAAACTGTTTTTT
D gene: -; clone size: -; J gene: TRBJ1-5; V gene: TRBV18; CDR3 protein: CASSPRRYQPQHF; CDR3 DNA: TGTGCCAGCTCACCCCGGAGGTATCAGCCCCAGCATTTT
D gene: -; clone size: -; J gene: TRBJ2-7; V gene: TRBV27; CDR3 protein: CASSARLVFEQYF; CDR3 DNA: TGTGCCAGCAGTGCCCGACTAGTTTTCGAGCAGTACTTC
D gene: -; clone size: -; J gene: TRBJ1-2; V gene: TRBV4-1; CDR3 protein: CASSQTRNPYGYTF; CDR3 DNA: TGCGCCAGCAGCCAAACGAGGAACCCCTATGGCTACACCTTC
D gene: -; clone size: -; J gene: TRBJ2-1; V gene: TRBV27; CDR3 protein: CASSLSRQLGANEQFF; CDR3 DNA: TGTGCCAGCAGTTTATCGAGACAGTTGGGGGCCAATGAGCAGTTCTTC
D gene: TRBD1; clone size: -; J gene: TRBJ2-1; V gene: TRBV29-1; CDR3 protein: CSVGGQGYNEQFF; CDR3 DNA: TGCAGCGTTGGAGGACAGGGCTACAATGAGCAGTTCTTC